This entry describes one TCR beta chain. The data stem from a study of blood T cell repertoires in COVID-19. The overall study: COVID-19 samples collected from the United States, Italy and Spain covered acute and convalescent phases. In each case, the material was cDNA or gDNA derived from T cells, B-cell-depleted T cells, or PBMCs.

Losses at the gene ends were 4 bases for V and 3 bases for J; bases not matched to a gene: 8. Germline-derived CDR1 and CDR2 are LGHDT and YNNKEL (reference sequence). CDR3 length equals 16 residues. Measured with immunoSEQ multiplex PCR; TCRdb has only the in-frame clones, and not every one. The sample yields 30,000 to 45,000 clones, nearly 90% seen once. This rearrangement joins TRBV3-1 (or the pseudogene TRBV3-2) to TRBJ2-5; 10 nucleotides align to TRBD2. Input material: peripheral blood. The TCR originated in a man aged 60 to 69 with active COVID-19. The CDR3, as DNA: TGTGCCAGCAGCCCAAGAACCCTAGCGGGAGAAGAGACCCAGTACTTC. As protein: CASSPRTLAGEETQYF.